This T cell receptor beta chain emerged from a study of blood T cell repertoires in COVID-19 (dated by TCRdb to the early 2020s). About the study as a whole: The collaborator samples originated in the United States, Italy and Spain and spanned the acute and convalescent phases of COVID-19. The material from the prospective study consisted of cDNA or gDNA derived from T cells, B-cell-depleted T cells, or PBMCs. Subjects who had been exposed to COVID-19, were actively infected with it, or had recovered from it provided the deeply sampled blood TCRbeta repertoires that made up the dataset. The repertoires were released in a freely available public database meant as a resource for research on the immune response to SARS-CoV-2. Samples were obtained from the ongoing ImmuneRACE study (first 160 participants) and from 1,200 or so subjects provided by 6 global collaborators. Nearly every sample came with metadata listing a de-identified subject ID, COVID-19 status, age in years and sex. Where available, HLA class I and class II types were taken from metadata supplied by the sample provider and were not determined by assay-based typing. Summary of the overall study and its limitations: The quantity of clinical and demographic metadata differed by source and by participant and was supplied without curation.

TCRbeta CDR3 regions were amplified from genomic DNA by means of the immunoSEQ Assay, a bias-controlled multiplex PCR. As for how the authors treated the data: The number of nucleated cells in each sample was estimated by amplification of reference gene primers within the assay. To quantify the absolute abundance of each unique TCRbeta CDR3 rearrangement, sequence reads were collapsed and filtered. For each sample, productive Simpson clonality was calculated as the square root of Simpson's diversity index over productive rearrangements. Not all clones reach the TCRdb copy of this immuneACCESS table, which keeps in-frame sequences only. Checked studies attribute under half of the gap to unresolved V genes and leave the rest unexplained. That table is the source of V, J and clone size, and D and trimming were worked out from the DNA. Present in this sample are over 150,000 clones, about 90% of which were seen just once. In total, the top ten clones hold more than 6.5% of the sample.

About this clone: The clone's antigen remains unknown. Base qualities are not recorded, but no much larger clone differs from it by a single base.

Participants in the prospective study were enrolled through a virtual design, were aged 18 to 89 years, and lived in under 25 United States geographic areas. In the prospective study, participants were assigned to cohorts based on the clinical history participants reported in a screening survey and a study questionnaire. For ImmuneRACE Cohort 3, a participant was defined as recovered based on two consecutive negative NP/OP PCR tests, clearance by a healthcare professional, or resolution of symptoms. In the prospective study, mobile phlebotomists collected whole blood, serum and a nasopharyngeal or oropharyngeal swab from each participant. Prospective study participants could optionally give additional blood draws and questionnaires over an approximately two-month period. Before DNA extraction, blood samples from the prospective study were shipped at room temperature or frozen. The CDR3 covers 14 residues, taking in both the cysteine and the phenylalanine. Only the CDR3 portion is preserved as DNA: 42 bases, with reading frame beginning at the first base. The V end gives up 6 bases and the J end 8 bases, leaving 11 bases in the junction not matched to a gene. CDR1 and CDR2 (MDHEN, SYDVKM) derive from the germline V gene.

The material sequenced was PBMCs or T cells enriched from blood (not recorded which). The origin of this receptor is a woman in her 50s who had recovered from COVID-19. The chain links TRBV28 with TRBJ2-3; 7 bases in the middle match TRBD1. CDR3 protein: CASRLDRAIPTQYF. The sequenced DNA: TGTGCCAGCAGACTAGACAGGGCTATTCCTACGCAGTATTTT.